This T cell receptor (beta chain) was retrieved from a study of glioma-infiltrating T cells after dendritic cell vaccination. Findings and limits, study-wide: Complete blood and tumor specimen sets were limited to few patients.

On this clone: Its target is unknown.

V was pared by 0 bases and J by 0 bases, with 9 bases between. Per germline, CDR1 SGHRS and CDR2 YFSETQ. This CDR3 has 15 residues. Sample time point: after dendritic cell vaccination, including at tumor progression/relapse. None of the glioblastoma patients had an isocitrate dehydrogenase mutation. Blood PBMC samples: pre-vaccination, two weeks post third vaccination, and at tumor progression. The immunoSEQ assay amplified TCRB CDR3 from up to roughly 2 ug DNA. The assay was immunoSEQ multiplex PCR, and TCRdb's table has in-frame clones only and misses some. The table includes roughly 85,000 clones, 85% detected once.

The TCR sequence derives from a human donor with glioblastoma. Here the sequenced sample was blood, taken after dendritic cell vaccination. V is TRBV5-1 and J is TRBJ1-2, with no clear D. CDR3 coding DNA: TGCGCCAGCAGCTTGGTGGCAAGTACTAACTATGGCTACACCTTC. Residues: CASSLVASTNYGYTF.